This T cell receptor beta chain was recorded in a study of PD-L1 blockade in urothelial cancer (dated by TCRdb to 2015 to 2018). Concerning the study at large: All patients started therapy in about 2014 and received atezolizumab 1,200 mg intravenously every 3 weeks. About nine tenths of the roughly 29 patients were males with bladder-origin urothelial cancer, and about 65% of the 29 reported a prior smoking history. Patients had an ECOG performance status of 0 or 1 and had received between 0 and 3 prior chemotherapy regimens. Blood samples were analyzed at two time points: 3 weeks after treatment start (second dose) and 6 weeks after treatment start. Blood samples gave a median of about 150,000 T cells and some 83,000 unique TCRs, with a median clonality of around 0.08. The study, an exploratory multi-omic analysis, examined somatic, immune and clinical correlates of response to PD-L1 blockade with atezolizumab in urothelial cancer. Pretreatment tumor samples, along with matched peripheral blood serially collected before and after atezolizumab treatment, were subjected to TCR sequencing. Progression-free survival longer than 6 months counted as durable clinical benefit, and TCR features were additionally tested against both progression-free and overall survival. In the same patients who had TCR sequencing, pretreatment tumors also underwent whole exome sequencing and RNA sequencing. Durable clinical benefit was achieved by nine patients but not by the remaining 20. Some 30 patients had pretreatment blood TCR-seq, 24 had at least one posttreatment blood collection, and 24 had tumor TCR-seq.

Each PCR received spiked-in synthetic TCR analog templates so that absolute template abundance could be estimated from read counts. TCRbeta CDR3 regions were amplified from genomic DNA with bias-controlled V and J gene primers using the immunoSEQ assay. Sequencing of rearranged TCRbeta segments was done at approximately 20X coverage. In the source study's methods: Clustering was used to correct sequencing errors, and CDR3s were annotated against IMGT to assign V, D and J genes. Only productive TCRbeta rearrangements were used in downstream analyses, excluding out-of-frame or stop-codon sequences. To compute clonality, Shannon entropy was normalized by the log of the number of unique productive sequences and then subtracted from one. Fisher's exact test with Benjamini-Hochberg correction, using a cutoff of adjusted p below 0.01, was how clones that differed between time points or between blood and tumor were identified. TCRdb re-hosts the immuneACCESS table, in-frame sequences only. Its copies lack some clones; in the studies checked, an unresolved V gene accounts for under half of them, and the cause for the rest is not known. V and J calls and clone size are those listed in that table; D and trimming were worked out from the DNA. The sample profile shows roughly 120,000 clones; around 88% of them were found once. The ten largest account for 1.5% to 2% of the sample.

The sample's time point, from its label and the paper: peripheral blood 6 weeks after treatment start. A total of about 31 patients with locally advanced or metastatic urothelial carcinoma, treated at Memorial Sloan Kettering on a trial protocol, made up the cohort. Peripheral blood mononuclear cells were collected from each patient pretreatment and during treatment, giving between 1 and 8 total time points per patient. The Qiagen DNeasy Blood extraction kit was used to purify genomic DNA from total PBMCs and tumor samples. PBMCs were collected pretreatment and during treatment, and were isolated and stored as previously described. Comments on this clone: The antigen it binds to is not known. Base qualities are not recorded, but no much larger clone differs from it by a single base.

On the study overall, not on this receptor specifically: Greater expansion of tumor-associated TCR clones in peripheral blood 3 weeks after the start of treatment was observed in patients with durable benefit (n ≈ 22, p = 0.022). Improved progression-free and overall survival was associated with having pretreatment peripheral blood TCR clonality below the median. Because the sample size was small (n = 29) and many of the analyses were exploratory, the results are meant to be hypothesis-generating.

Inclusive of the bounding cysteine and phenylalanine, the CDR3 is 17 residues long. The read is trimmed to its CDR3 DNA, 51 bases read in frame from base 1. The receptor's source is a man aged 60 to 69 with urothelial cancer. This chain is built from TRBV21-1 and TRBJ2-7; TRBD2, the table's D call, lacks a check against the DNA. TRBV21-1 counts as a pseudogene. The material sequenced was PBMCs, taken around atezolizumab (anti-PD-L1) treatment. The CDR3 here reads CASSPPTSGDSSYEQYF. The DNA sequence is given as TGTGCCAGCAGCCCTCCGACTAGCGGGGACAGCTCCTACGAGCAGTACTTC.